The rows below give T cell receptor beta chains drawn from one sample of a study of blood T cell repertoires in COVID-19. Libraries were prepared by immunoSEQ multiplex PCR; TCRdb keeps only in-frame clonotypes and omits some of them. The sample lists around 400,000 clones, more than 70% occurring once. Input material: PBMCs or T cells enriched from blood (not recorded which). All receptors come from a woman aged 18-29 years who had been exposed to COVID-19. Each CDR3 is given with its conserved first and last residue. Each record gives: J gene, V gene, clone size, D gene, CDR3 protein, CDR3 DNA. A D gene is named only where the DNA matches it firmly. A clone size is listed for some rows: how often the clone was seen (once, few, many), or a class if it is expanded.

TRBJ2-7 | TRBV25-1 | - | - | CASSDPKDRNSYEQYF | TGTGCCAGCAGTGACCCAAAGGACAGAAACTCCTACGAGCAGTACTTC
TRBJ2-7 | TRBV6-2/TRBV6-3 | - | - | CASSSGQTYEQYF | TGTGCCAGCAGTTCTGGACAGACCTACGAGCAGTACTTC
TRBJ2-7 | TRBV5-4 | once | - | CASSLVSSYEQYF | TGTGCCAGCAGCTTGGTGAGCTCCTACGAGCAGTACTTC
TRBJ2-6 | TRBV19 | - | TRBD1 | CASSLTGTGGLGANVLTF | TGTGCCAGTAGTTTGACCGGGACAGGGGGCCTGGGGGCCAACGTCCTGACTTTC
TRBJ1-6 | TRBV6-5 | - | - | CASSLQGRNSPLHF | TGTGCCAGCAGTCTACAGGGTCGGAACTCACCCCTCCACTTT
TRBJ2-7 | TRBV6-1 | - | - | CASSEVGRSYEQYF | TGTGCCAGCAGTGAAGTCGGGAGAAGCTACGAGCAGTACTTC
TRBJ2-5 | TRBV3-1/TRBV3-2 | - | TRBD1 | CASSQVAGGEETQYF | TGTGCCAGCAGCCAAGTGGCAGGGGGCGAAGAGACCCAGTACTTC
TRBJ2-1 | TRBV6-5 | - | - | CASRQTNYNEQFF | TGTGCCAGCAGACAGACGAACTACAATGAGCAGTTCTTC
TRBJ2-7 | TRBV4-3 | - | TRBD1 | CASSQLGQRNEQYF | TGCGCCAGCAGCCAACTGGGACAGAGAAACGAGCAGTACTTC
TRBJ2-1 | TRBV29-1 | - | TRBD2 | CSVGGYNEQFF | TGCAGCGTCGGGGGGTACAATGAGCAGTTCTTC
TRBJ2-5 | TRBV7-9 | - | - | CASSWVGGEETQYF | TGTGCCAGCAGCTGGGTAGGGGGGGAAGAGACCCAGTACTTC
TRBJ1-1 | TRBV9 | - | - | CASSPPIYTEAFF | TGTGCCAGCAGCCCCCCAATTTACACTGAAGCTTTCTTT
TRBJ1-1 | TRBV9 | once | - | CASSPSRTANTEAFF | TGTGCCAGCAGCCCTTCCCGGACAGCGAACACTGAAGCTTTCTTT
TRBJ1-6 | TRBV7-9 | - | - | CAIKGGKGSYNSPLHF | TGTGCCATAAAGGGGGGGAAAGGATCCTATAATTCACCCCTCCACTTT
TRBJ2-7 | TRBV25-1 | - | TRBD1 | CARVRQGPPFLYYEQYF | TGTGCCAGAGTAAGACAGGGGCCCCCCTTCCTCTACTACGAGCAGTACTTC
TRBJ1-1 | TRBV3-1/TRBV3-2 | - | - | CATAPGQNTEAFF | TGTGCCACCGCTCCGGGACAGAACACTGAAGCTTTCTTT
TRBJ2-3 | TRBV9 | - | TRBD2 | CASSDRTSGGAGDTQYF | TGTGCCAGCAGCGACCGGACTAGCGGGGGGGCCGGAGATACGCAGTATTTT
TRBJ2-3 | TRBV18 | - | TRBD2 | CASSPYRLLAGGQDTQYF | TGTGCCAGCTCACCATACCGTTTACTAGCGGGAGGACAAGATACGCAGTATTTT
TRBJ2-5 | TRBV11-2 | - | - | CASSRDWTQETQYF | TGTGCCAGCAGCCGGGACTGGACCCAAGAGACCCAGTACTTC
TRBJ1-5 | TRBV24-1 | - | - | CATSDRQGTQPQHF | TGTGCCACCAGCGATAGACAAGGCACCCAGCCCCAGCATTTT
TRBJ1-6 | TRBV5-4 | - | TRBD1 | CASSLTGGNNSPLHF | TGTGCCAGCAGCTTGACAGGGGGGAATAATTCACCCCTCCACTTT
TRBJ1-2 | TRBV10-3 | - | - | CAISEAGEIGGYTF | TGTGCCATCAGTGAGGCAGGGGAAATAGGTGGCTACACCTTC
TRBJ1-6 | TRBV9 | - | TRBD1 | CASSVGFDRVSSPLHF | TGTGCCAGCAGCGTAGGATTCGACAGGGTGAGTTCACCCCTCCACTTT
TRBJ2-1 | TRBV9 | - | TRBD2 | CASSASGNSYNEQFF | TGTGCCAGCAGCGCGAGCGGGAACTCCTACAATGAGCAGTTCTTC
TRBJ2-2 | TRBV23-1 | - | - | CASSQSNGQGTGELFF | TGCGCCAGCAGTCAATCCAACGGACAAGGCACCGGGGAGCTGTTTTTT
TRBJ1-5 | TRBV28 | - | TRBD1 | CASSFGTGGGWPQHF | TGTGCCAGCAGTTTCGGGACAGGGGGTGGGTGGCCCCAGCATTTT
TRBJ2-1 | TRBV7-9 | - | - | CASSRDGTRGNAFF | TGTGCCAGCAGCCGAGACGGGACAAGAGGAAACGCTTTCTTC
TRBJ2-3 | TRBV3-1/TRBV3-2 | - | TRBD2 | CASSQDLGLAGVGTQYF | TGTGCCAGCAGCCAAGATCTAGGACTAGCGGGAGTGGGCACGCAGTATTTT
TRBJ1-6 | TRBV6-5 | - | TRBD1 | CASWTGGSGNSPLHF | TGTGCCAGTTGGACAGGGGGCAGTGGCAATTCACCCCTCCACTTT
TRBJ1-1 | TRBV27 | - | TRBD1 | CASSLLYRGDTEAFF | TGTGCCAGCAGTTTATTGTACAGGGGAGACACTGAAGCTTTCTTT
TRBJ2-7 | TRBV27 | - | TRBD2 | CASSLSAGASYEQYF | TGTGCCAGCAGTTTATCGGCGGGAGCATCCTACGAGCAGTACTTC
TRBJ1-5 | TRBV19 | - | - | CASSIGLGGNQPQHF | TGTGCCAGTAGTATAGGGCTAGGGGGCAATCAGCCCCAGCATTTT
TRBJ2-2 | TRBV28 | many | TRBD2 | CASSELAGEFTGELFF | TGTGCCAGCAGCGAACTAGCGGGAGAGTTCACCGGGGAGCTGTTTTTT
TRBJ2-3 | TRBV10-2 | once | TRBD2 | CASTHISGSLPTDTQYF | TGCGCCAGCACTCACATTAGCGGGAGCCTCCCCACAGATACGCAGTATTTT
TRBJ1-2 | TRBV30 | - | - | CAWSLGFGGGYTF | TGTGCCTGGAGTTTAGGGTTCGGAGGCGGCTACACCTTC
TRBJ1-3 | TRBV29-1 | - | - | CSVEVRGRSSGNTIYF | TGCAGCGTTGAAGTTCGCGGAAGAAGCTCTGGAAACACCATATATTTT
TRBJ2-2 | TRBV4-3 | - | TRBD2 | CASSQGPGGSGSGELFF | TGCGCCAGCAGCCAAGGGCCGGGGGGGTCCGGATCCGGGGAGCTGTTTTTT
TRBJ1-4 | TRBV2 | - | - | CASNQENEKLFF | TGTGCCAGCAATCAAGAGAATGAAAAACTGTTTTTT
TRBJ1-2 | TRBV9 | - | - | CASSVEYAGEIGYTF | TGTGCCAGCAGCGTAGAGTACGCAGGGGAAATTGGCTACACCTTC
TRBJ2-5 | TRBV19 | - | - | CASSNAWVGGETQYF | TGTGCCAGTAGTAACGCCTGGGTCGGGGGAGAGACCCAGTACTTC
TRBJ2-7 | TRBV7-9 | - | TRBD1 | CASSAGQGNEQYF | TGTGCCAGCAGCGCGGGACAGGGAAACGAGCAGTACTTC
TRBJ1-1 | TRBV24-1 | once | TRBD1 | CATSDSPGQGNTEAFF | TGTGCCACCAGTGATTCCCCGGGACAGGGGAACACTGAAGCTTTCTTT
TRBJ2-2 | TRBV7-2 | - | TRBD2 | CASSLAGLAGGPRTGELFF | TGTGCCAGCAGCTTAGCGGGACTAGCGGGAGGGCCGAGAACCGGGGAGCTGTTTTTT
TRBJ2-1 | TRBV6-5 | - | TRBD1 | CASSYRDREVAEQFF | TGTGCCAGCAGTTACCGGGACAGGGAGGTGGCTGAGCAGTTCTTC
TRBJ1-4 | TRBV28 | - | - | CASGGGAGNEKLFF | TGTGCCAGCGGAGGAGGGGCAGGGAATGAAAAACTGTTTTTT
TRBJ2-1 | TRBV7-2 | - | TRBD2 | CASSYPFGTSGRPPNEQFF | TGTGCCAGCAGCTACCCCTTTGGGACTAGCGGGAGACCCCCCAATGAGCAGTTCTTC
TRBJ2-5 | TRBV4-1 | once | - | CASSPRHGETQYF | TGCGCCAGCAGCCCCCGGCACGGGGAGACCCAGTACTTC